Listed below are T cell receptor beta chains from one sample, sequenced in a study of blood T cells in healthy people across ages. TCRdb re-called the 5' RACE reads with MiXCR, one entry per CDR3 protein. The sample has 1.4 million or so distinct CDR3 sequences, about 42% seen once. What was sequenced was blood. These receptors all come from a woman aged 18-35 years in good health. The CDR3 runs from the conserved cysteine through the conserved F or W. D genes are given only for firm matches. Clone size, where shown, is once, few, many, or a class for clones that have expanded.

clone size	CDR3 length	V gene	D gene	J gene	CDR3 protein	CDR3 DNA
few	16	TRBV28	TRBD1	TRBJ1-5	CASLVRTGLANQPQHF	TGTGCCAGCCTCGTTCGGACAGGACTAGCAAATCAGCCCCAGCATTTT
-	12	TRBV20-1	TRBD1	TRBJ1-2	CSAPQGSYGYTF	TGCAGTGCCCCACAGGGGTCCTATGGCTACACCTTC
-	18	TRBV28	TRBD2	TRBJ2-7	CVSSSLRTSGRALNEQYF	TGTGTCAGCAGTTCCCTCAGGACTAGCGGGAGGGCCTTGAACGAGCAGTACTTC
few	17	TRBV6-5	TRBD2	TRBJ2-1	CASSLGLTSGAYNEQFF	TGTGCCAGCAGTTTGGGATTGACTAGCGGGGCCTACAATGAGCAGTTCTTC
-	15	TRBV7-9	TRBD1	TRBJ2-5	CASSERTGGEETQYF	TGTGCCAGCAGCGAACGGACAGGGGGGGAAGAGACCCAGTACTTC
few	14	TRBV20-1	-	TRBJ1-1	CSALDPKQDTEAFF	TGCAGTGCCTTAGACCCGAAACAGGACACTGAAGCTTTCTTT
-	15	TRBV19	-	TRBJ2-5	CATRLGTGTQETQYF	TGTGCCACCAGACTCGGGACGGGGACACAAGAGACCCAGTACTTC
few	19	TRBV7-2	TRBD2	TRBJ2-5	CASSLVGTSGGQAQETQYF	TGTGCCAGCAGCTTAGTAGGGACTAGCGGGGGCCAAGCGCAAGAGACCCAGTACTTC
few	15	TRBV9	TRBD2	TRBJ2-1	CASSPRASGSYEQFF	TGTGCCAGCAGCCCAAGGGCTAGCGGGAGTTATGAGCAGTTCTTC
-	13	TRBV20-1	-	TRBJ1-3	CSAPNRGGNTIYF	TGCAGTGCTCCGAACCGAGGGGGAAACACCATATATTTT
many	14	TRBV5-1	-	TRBJ2-3	CASSLGQNTDTQYF	TGTGCCAGCAGCTTAGGACAAAACACAGATACGCAGTATTTT
few	16	TRBV14	TRBD2	TRBJ2-1	CASSRRRTSLQDEQFF	TGTGCCAGCAGCCGGAGGCGGACTAGCCTACAGGATGAGCAGTTCTTC
-	16	TRBV20-1	-	TRBJ2-4	CSARDPAGSAKNIQYF	TGCAGTGCTAGAGATCCCGCAGGCTCAGCCAAAAACATTCAGTACTTC
few	14	TRBV12-3/TRBV12-4	-	TRBJ2-1	CASSLGLASHEQFF	TGTGCCAGCAGCCTGGGTCTAGCGAGTCATGAGCAGTTCTTC
-	16	TRBV7-9	-	TRBJ2-3	CASSPRPSTSTDTQYF	TGTGCCAGCAGCCCCCGGCCATCCACTAGCACAGATACGCAGTATTTT
-	18	TRBV24-1	TRBD1	TRBJ2-5	CATSDMRGGTGMIDEQYF	TGTGCCACCAGTGACATGAGGGGAGGGACAGGGATGATCGATGAGCAGTACTTC
-	13	TRBV2	-	TRBJ2-7	CASTPTKPHEQYF	TGTGCCAGCACCCCGACTAAGCCCCACGAGCAGTACTTC
-	15	TRBV7-7	-	TRBJ2-2	CASSLARSGTGELFF	TGTGCTAGCAGCTTAGCGCGAAGCGGCACCGGGGAGCTGTTTTTT
once	12	TRBV18	-	TRBJ1-1	CASSHREPEAFF	TGTGCCAGCTCCCACCGGGAACCTGAAGCTTTCTTT
-	18	TRBV13	TRBD2	TRBJ2-3	CASSLISLGRGVTDTQYF	TGTGCCAGCAGCTTAATCTCTCTCGGGCGGGGGGTCACAGATACGCAGTATTTT
-	13	TRBV2	-	TRBJ2-2	CASSTENTGELFF	TGTGCCAGCAGTACCGAGAACACCGGGGAGCTGTTTTTT
-	14	TRBV28	-	TRBJ1-2	CASTLETPNYGYTF	TGTGCCAGCACTCTTGAGACACCCAACTATGGCTACACCTTC
-	11	TRBV5-1	-	TRBJ2-3	CASHDGDTQYF	TGCGCCAGCCATGACGGAGATACGCAGTATTTT
few	17	TRBV15	TRBD2	TRBJ2-2	CATSRDQTSGRSGELFF	TGTGCCACCAGCAGAGATCAGACTAGCGGGAGATCCGGGGAGCTGTTTTTT
few	12	TRBV10-3	-	TRBJ2-5	CAIGTLIGTQYF	TGTGCCATCGGTACCTTAATTGGGACCCAGTACTTC
-	14	TRBV30	-	TRBJ1-2	CAWTPWQGYYGYTF	TGTGCCTGGACCCCCTGGCAGGGATATTATGGCTACACCTTC
few	13	TRBV27	-	TRBJ2-1	CASGSLIYNEQFF	TGTGCCAGCGGCTCATTAATTTACAATGAGCAGTTCTTC
few	12	TRBV20-1	-	TRBJ1-5	CSATNRNQPQHF	TGCAGTGCTACTAACAGGAATCAGCCCCAGCATTTT
few	15	TRBV4-2	TRBD1	TRBJ2-7	CASSQTRQGANEQYF	TGTGCCAGCAGCCAAACGCGACAGGGGGCGAACGAGCAGTACTTC
-	12	TRBV2	TRBD1	TRBJ2-7	CASRRQGPEQYF	TGTGCCAGCAGGCGACAGGGCCCCGAGCAGTACTTC
-	14	TRBV13	TRBD2	TRBJ2-1	CVSSLGTTLNEQFF	TGTGTCAGCAGCCTCGGGACTACCCTCAATGAGCAGTTCTTC
few	16	TRBV6-6	-	TRBJ1-4	CASRAPPGVRNEKLFF	TGTGCCAGCAGAGCGCCTCCAGGAGTTCGTAATGAAAAACTGTTTTTT
few	17	TRBV9	-	TRBJ2-1	CASSKSGPGFSYNEQFF	TGTGCCAGCAGCAAGAGCGGTCCTGGATTTTCGTACAATGAGCAGTTCTTC
-	15	TRBV24-1	-	TRBJ2-5	CATSSERSNQETQYF	TGTGCCACCAGTTCAGAACGGAGCAACCAAGAGACCCAGTACTTC
-	15	TRBV5-1	TRBD1	TRBJ2-2	CASSLGQGVGGELFF	TGCGCCAGCAGCTTGGGACAGGGAGTCGGCGGGGAGCTGTTTTTT
-	12	TRBV28	-	TRBJ1-2	CASDGDFYGYTF	TGTGCCTCGGACGGTGACTTCTATGGCTACACCTTC
once	15	TRBV27	-	TRBJ2-6	CGSSPRVGGANVLTF	TGTGGCAGCAGCCCCCGGGTAGGCGGGGCCAACGTCCTGACTTTC
few	12	TRBV24-1	-	TRBJ1-4	CATSDFGEKLFF	TGTGCCACCAGTGATTTCGGAGAAAAACTGTTTTTT
-	12	TRBV7-6	-	TRBJ2-7	CASSQIRSEQYF	TGTGCCAGCAGTCAGATAAGGTCCGAGCAGTACTTC